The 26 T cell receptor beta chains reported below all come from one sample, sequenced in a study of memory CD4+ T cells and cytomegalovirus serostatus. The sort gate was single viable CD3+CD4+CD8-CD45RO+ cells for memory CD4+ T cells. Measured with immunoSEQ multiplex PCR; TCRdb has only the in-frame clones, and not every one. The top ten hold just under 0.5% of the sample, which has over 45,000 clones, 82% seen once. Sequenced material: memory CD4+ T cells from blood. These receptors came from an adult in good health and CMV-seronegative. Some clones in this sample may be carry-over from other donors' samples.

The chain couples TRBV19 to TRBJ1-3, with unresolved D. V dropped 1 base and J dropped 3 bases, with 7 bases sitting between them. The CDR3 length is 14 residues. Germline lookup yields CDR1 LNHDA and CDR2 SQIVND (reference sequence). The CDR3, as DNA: TGTGCCAGTAGTATAGGAGATATTGGAAACACCATATATTTT. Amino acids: CASSIGDIGNTIYF.

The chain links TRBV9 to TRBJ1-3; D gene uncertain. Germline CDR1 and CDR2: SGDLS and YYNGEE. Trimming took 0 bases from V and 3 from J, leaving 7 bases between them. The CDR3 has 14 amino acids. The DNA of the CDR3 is TGTGCCAGCAGCGTAGATCCGTTTGGAAACACCATATATTTT. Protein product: CASSVDPFGNTIYF.

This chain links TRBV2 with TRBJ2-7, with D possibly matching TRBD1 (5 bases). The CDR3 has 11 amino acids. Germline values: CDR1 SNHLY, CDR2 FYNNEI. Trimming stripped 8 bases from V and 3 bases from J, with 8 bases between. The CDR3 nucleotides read TGTGCCAGCGGTAGGGGCTACGAGCAGTACTTC. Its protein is CASGRGYEQYF.

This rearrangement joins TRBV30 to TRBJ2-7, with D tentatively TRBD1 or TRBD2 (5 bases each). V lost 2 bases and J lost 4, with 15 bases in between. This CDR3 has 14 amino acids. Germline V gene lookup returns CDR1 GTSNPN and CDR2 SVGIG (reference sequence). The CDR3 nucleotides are TGTGCCTGGAGTTCCCCCGGGACCGCTTACGAGCAGTACTTC. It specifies CAWSSPGTAYEQYF.

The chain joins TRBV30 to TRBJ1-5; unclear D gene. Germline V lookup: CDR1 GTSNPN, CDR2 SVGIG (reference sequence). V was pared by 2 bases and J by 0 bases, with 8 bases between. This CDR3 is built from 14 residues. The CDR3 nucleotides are TGTGCCTGGAGTACAGTTAATAGCAATCAGCCCCAGCATTTT. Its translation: CAWSTVNSNQPQHF.

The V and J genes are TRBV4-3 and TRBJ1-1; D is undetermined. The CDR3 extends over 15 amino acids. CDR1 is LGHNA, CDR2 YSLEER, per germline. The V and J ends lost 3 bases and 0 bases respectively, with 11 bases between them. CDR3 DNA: TGCGCCAGCAGCCAGGAACCTATCATGAACACTGAAGCTTTCTTT. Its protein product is CASSQEPIMNTEAFF.

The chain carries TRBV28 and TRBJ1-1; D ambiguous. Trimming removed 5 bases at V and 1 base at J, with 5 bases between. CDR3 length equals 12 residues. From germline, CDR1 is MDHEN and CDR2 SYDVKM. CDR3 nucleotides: TGTGCCAGCAGTCCCAAGAACACTGAAGCTTTCTTT. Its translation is CASSPKNTEAFF.

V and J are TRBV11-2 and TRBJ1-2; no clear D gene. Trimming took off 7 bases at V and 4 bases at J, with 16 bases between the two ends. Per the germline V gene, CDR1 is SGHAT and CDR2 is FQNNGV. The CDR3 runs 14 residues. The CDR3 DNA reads TGTGCCAGCACCCTCGGGGAGGGCCGCTATGGCTACACCTTC. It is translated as CASTLGEGRYGYTF.

The CDR3 DNA reads TGTGCCAGCAGTGAAGTGGATACCGGGGAGCTGTTTTTT. This encodes CASSEVDTGELFF. The chain is built from TRBV2 and TRBJ2-2; the D is unclear. The V end lost 1 base, the J end lost 5 bases, and 5 bases lay between the germline ends. The germline V gene encodes CDR1 SNHLY and CDR2 FYNNEI. The CDR3 has 13 amino acids.

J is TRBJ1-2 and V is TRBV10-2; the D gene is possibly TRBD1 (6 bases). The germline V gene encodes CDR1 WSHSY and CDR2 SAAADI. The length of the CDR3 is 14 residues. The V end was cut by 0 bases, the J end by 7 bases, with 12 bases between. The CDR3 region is CASSESRRGGGYTF. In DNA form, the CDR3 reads TGCGCCAGCAGTGAGTCGAGAAGGGGGGGTGGCTACACCTTC.

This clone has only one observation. The CDR3 region has the DNA TGTGCCAGCATCCCTGGGGGGGGACTGAAGAATGAGCAGTTCTTC. Amino acids: CASIPGGGLKNEQFF. The chain links TRBV11-2 to TRBJ2-1; the match to TRBD2 covers 7 bases. The CDR3 is made up of 15 amino acids. CDR1 and CDR2 from the germline V gene are SGHAT and FQNNGV. Unmatched junction bases numbered 13, after V lost 7 bases and J lost 7 bases. The variable domain in full, with the rest retrieved from reference TRBV11-2 and TRBJ2-1, is EAGVAQSPRYKIIEKRQSVAFWCNPISGHATLYWYQQILGQGPKLLIQFQNNGVVDDSQLPKDRFSAERLKGVDSTLKIQPAKLEDSAVYLCASIPGGGLKNEQFFGPGTRLTVL.

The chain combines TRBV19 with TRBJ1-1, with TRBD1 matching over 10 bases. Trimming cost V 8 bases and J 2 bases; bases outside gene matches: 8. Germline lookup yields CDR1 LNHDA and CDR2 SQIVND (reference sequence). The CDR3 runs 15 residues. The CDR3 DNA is TGTGCCAGTTATGACAGGGGGCGAAGAAACACTGAAGCTTTCTTT. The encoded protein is CASYDRGRRNTEAFF.

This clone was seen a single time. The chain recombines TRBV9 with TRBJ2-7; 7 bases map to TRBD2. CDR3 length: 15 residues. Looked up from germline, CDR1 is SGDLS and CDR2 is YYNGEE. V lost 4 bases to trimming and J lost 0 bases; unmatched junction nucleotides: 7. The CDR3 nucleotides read TGTGCCAGCAGCAAGATCGCGGGGGACTCCTACGAGCAGTACTTC. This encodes CASSKIAGDSYEQYF.

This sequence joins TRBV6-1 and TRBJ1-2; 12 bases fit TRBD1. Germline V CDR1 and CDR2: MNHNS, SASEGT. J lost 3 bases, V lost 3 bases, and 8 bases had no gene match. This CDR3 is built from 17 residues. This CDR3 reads CASSEFLGQGADYGYTF. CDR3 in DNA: TGTGCCAGCAGTGAGTTCCTGGGACAGGGGGCCGACTATGGCTACACCTTC.

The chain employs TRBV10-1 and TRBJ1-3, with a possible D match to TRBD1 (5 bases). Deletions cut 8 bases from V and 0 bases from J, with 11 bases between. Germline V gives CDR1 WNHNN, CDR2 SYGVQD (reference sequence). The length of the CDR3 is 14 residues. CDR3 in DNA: TGCGCCAGCCCGGGACGGAGCTCTGGAAACACCATATATTTT. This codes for CASPGRSSGNTIYF.

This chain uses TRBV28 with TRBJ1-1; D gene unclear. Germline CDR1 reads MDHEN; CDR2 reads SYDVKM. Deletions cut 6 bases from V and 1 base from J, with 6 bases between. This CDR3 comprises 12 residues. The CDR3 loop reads CASRVGNTEAFF. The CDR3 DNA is TGTGCCAGCAGAGTGGGGAACACTGAAGCTTTCTTT.

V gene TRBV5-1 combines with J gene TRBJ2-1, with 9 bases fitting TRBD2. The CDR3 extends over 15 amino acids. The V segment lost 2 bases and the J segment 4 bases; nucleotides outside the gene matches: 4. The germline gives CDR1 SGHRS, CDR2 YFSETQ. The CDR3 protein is CASSLLAGPYNEQFF. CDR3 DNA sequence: TGCGCCAGCAGCTTACTAGCGGGCCCGTACAATGAGCAGTTCTTC. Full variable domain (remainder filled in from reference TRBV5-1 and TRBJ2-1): KAGVTQTPRYLIKTRGQQVTLSCSPISGHRSVSWYQQTPGQGLQFLFEYFSETQRNKGNFPGRFSGRQFSNSRSEMNVSTLELGDSALYLCASSLLAGPYNEQFFGPGTRLTVL.

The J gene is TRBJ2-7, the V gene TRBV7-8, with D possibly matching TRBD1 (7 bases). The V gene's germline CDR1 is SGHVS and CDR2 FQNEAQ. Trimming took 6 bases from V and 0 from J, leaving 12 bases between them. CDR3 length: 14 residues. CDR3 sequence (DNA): TGTGCCAGCAGGGCAGGGGGGCTCTCCTACGAGCAGTACTTC. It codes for CASRAGGLSYEQYF.

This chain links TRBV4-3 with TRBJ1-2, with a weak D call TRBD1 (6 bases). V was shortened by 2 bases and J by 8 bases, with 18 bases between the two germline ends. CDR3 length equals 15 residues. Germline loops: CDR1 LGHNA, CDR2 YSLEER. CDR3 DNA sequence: TGCGCCAGCAGCCAACAGCGGGGGCCCCTCGAAGGCTACACCTTC. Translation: CASSQQRGPLEGYTF.

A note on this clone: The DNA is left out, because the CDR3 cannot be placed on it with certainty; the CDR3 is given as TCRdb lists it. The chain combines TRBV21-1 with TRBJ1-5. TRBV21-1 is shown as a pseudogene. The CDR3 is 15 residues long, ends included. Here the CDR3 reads CASSKFGWGNQPQHF.

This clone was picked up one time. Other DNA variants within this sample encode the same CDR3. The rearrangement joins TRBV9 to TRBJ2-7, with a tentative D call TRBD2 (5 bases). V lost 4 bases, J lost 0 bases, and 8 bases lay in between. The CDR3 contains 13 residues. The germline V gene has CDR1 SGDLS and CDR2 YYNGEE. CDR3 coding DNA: TGTGCCAGCAGCAGAGGAGGCTCCTACGAGCAGTACTTC. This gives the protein CASSRGGSYEQYF.

CDR3 residues: CASSPGPPYEQYF. The CDR3 DNA reads as TGTGCCAGCAGCCCTGGACCTCCCTACGAGCAGTACTTC. V is TRBV7-2 and J is TRBJ2-7; D is uncertain. Germline V gene data show CDR1 as SGHTA and CDR2 as FQGNSA. V was shortened by 5 bases and J by 2 bases, with 10 bases between the two germline ends. This CDR3 region has 13 residues.

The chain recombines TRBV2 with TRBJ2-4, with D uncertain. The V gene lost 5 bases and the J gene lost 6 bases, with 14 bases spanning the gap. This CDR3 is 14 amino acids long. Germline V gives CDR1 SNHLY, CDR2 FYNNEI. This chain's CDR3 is CASSPGSAGNIQYF. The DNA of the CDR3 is TGTGCCAGCAGTCCCGGGTCCGCAGGAAACATTCAGTACTTC.

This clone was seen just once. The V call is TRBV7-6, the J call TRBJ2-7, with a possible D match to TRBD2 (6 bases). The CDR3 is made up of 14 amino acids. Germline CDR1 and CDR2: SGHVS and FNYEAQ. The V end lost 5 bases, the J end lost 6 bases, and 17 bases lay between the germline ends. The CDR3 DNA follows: TGTGCCAGCAGCCTCATGGGAGGTGGTAGCGAGCAGTACTTC. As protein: CASSLMGGGSEQYF. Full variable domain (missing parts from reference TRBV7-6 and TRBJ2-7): GAGVSQSPRYKVTKRGQDVALRCDPISGHVSLYWYRQALGQGPEFLTYFNYEAQQDKSGLPNDRFSAERPEGSISTLTIQRTEQRDSAMYRCASSLMGGGSEQYFGPGTRLTVT.

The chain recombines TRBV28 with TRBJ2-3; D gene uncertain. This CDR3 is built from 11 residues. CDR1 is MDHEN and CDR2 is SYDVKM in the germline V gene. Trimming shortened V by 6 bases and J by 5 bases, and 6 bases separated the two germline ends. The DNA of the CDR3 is TGTGCCAGCAGGTTTATAGATACGCAGTATTTT. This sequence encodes CASRFIDTQYF.

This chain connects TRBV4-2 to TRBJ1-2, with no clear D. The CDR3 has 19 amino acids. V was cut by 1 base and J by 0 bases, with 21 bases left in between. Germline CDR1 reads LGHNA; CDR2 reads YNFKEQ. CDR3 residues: CASSQVSFLSSLSNYGYTF. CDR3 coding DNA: TGTGCCAGCAGCCAAGTCTCTTTTCTCAGCAGCCTCTCTAACTATGGCTACACCTTC.